This T cell receptor (beta chain) is drawn from a study of response to subunit inactivated influenza vaccine. This clonotype was detected a few times. Its antigen is unknown. Study observations and caveats: The authors proposed limited new T cell recruitment per seasonal influenza vaccination.

CDR1 is SGHDT and CDR2 is YYEEEE in the germline V gene. V shed 2 bases and J shed 2 bases, with 14 bases lying between them. This CDR3 spans 15 amino acids. TCRdb used MiXCR to reprocess the RT-PCR reads, holding one entry per CDR3 protein. Of 600,000 to 850,000 distinct CDR3 sequences in the sample, approximately 14% are singletons; the top ten hold less than 8.5%. The clonotype was recovered from a man in his fifties who received an inactivated influenza vaccine. V and J are TRBV5-6 and TRBJ2-7; TRBD1 or TRBD2 may be the D gene (5 bases each). The specimen was PBMCs from blood, collected about 14 days before vaccination. The CDR3 is CASSLYGGTTYEQYF. The CDR3 DNA reads TGTGCCAGCAGCTTATATGGGGGAACAACCTACGAGCAGTACTTC.